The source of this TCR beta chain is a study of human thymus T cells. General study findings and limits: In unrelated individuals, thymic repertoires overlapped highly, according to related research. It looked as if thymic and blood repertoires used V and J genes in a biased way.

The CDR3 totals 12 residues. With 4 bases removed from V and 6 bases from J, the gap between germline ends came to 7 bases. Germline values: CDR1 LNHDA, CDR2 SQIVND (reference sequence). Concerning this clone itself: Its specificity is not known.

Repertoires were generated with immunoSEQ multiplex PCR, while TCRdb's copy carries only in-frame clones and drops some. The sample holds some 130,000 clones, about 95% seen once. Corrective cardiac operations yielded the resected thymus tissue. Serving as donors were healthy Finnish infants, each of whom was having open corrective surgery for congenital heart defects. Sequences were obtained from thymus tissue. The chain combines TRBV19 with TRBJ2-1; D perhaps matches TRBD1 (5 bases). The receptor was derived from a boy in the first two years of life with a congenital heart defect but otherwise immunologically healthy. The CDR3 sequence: CASSRTGNEQFF. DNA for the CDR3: TGTGCCAGTAGTAGAACAGGCAATGAGCAGTTCTTC. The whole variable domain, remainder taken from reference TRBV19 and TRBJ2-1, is DGGITQSPKYLFRKEGQNVTLSCEQNLNHDAMYWYRQDPGQGLRLIYYSQIVNDFQKGDIAEGYSVSREKKESFPLTVTSAQKNPTAFYLCASSRTGNEQFFGPGTRLTVL.